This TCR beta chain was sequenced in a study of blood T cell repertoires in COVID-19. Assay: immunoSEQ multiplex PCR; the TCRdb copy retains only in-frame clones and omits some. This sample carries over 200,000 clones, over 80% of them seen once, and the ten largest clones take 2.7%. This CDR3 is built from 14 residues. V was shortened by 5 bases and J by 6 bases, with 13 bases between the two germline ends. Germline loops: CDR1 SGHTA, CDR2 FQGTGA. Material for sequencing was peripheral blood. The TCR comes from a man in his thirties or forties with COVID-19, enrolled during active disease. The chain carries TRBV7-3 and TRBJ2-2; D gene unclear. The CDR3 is CASSLSNHAGELFF. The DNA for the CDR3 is TGTGCCAGCAGCCTCTCTAACCACGCCGGGGAGCTGTTTTTT.